This T cell receptor (beta chain) was recovered during a study of blood T cell repertoires in COVID-19. This clone came up a few times. In the original analysis: Estimation of nucleated cell counts relied on the amplification of reference gene primers. TCRdb's copy holds only in-frame clones and misses some; the assay was immunoSEQ multiplex PCR. V and J calls plus clone size are reproduced from that table; the DNA served to infer D and trimming. The data show 250,000 to 300,000 clones, about nine tenths seen once. V was clipped by 7 bases and J by 4 bases; unmatched bases: 6. Germline values: CDR1 LNHDA, CDR2 SQIVND (reference sequence). CDR3 length: 15 residues.

This rearrangement joins TRBV19 to TRBJ1-5, with 11 bases matching TRBD1. The receptor was derived from a man between 50 and 59 years old with acute or convalescent COVID-19. The sample comprised peripheral blood. The CDR3 loop is CASTLWDRGNQPQHF. The CDR3 DNA follows: TGTGCCAGTACCCTCTGGGACAGGGGGAATCAGCCCCAGCATTTT.